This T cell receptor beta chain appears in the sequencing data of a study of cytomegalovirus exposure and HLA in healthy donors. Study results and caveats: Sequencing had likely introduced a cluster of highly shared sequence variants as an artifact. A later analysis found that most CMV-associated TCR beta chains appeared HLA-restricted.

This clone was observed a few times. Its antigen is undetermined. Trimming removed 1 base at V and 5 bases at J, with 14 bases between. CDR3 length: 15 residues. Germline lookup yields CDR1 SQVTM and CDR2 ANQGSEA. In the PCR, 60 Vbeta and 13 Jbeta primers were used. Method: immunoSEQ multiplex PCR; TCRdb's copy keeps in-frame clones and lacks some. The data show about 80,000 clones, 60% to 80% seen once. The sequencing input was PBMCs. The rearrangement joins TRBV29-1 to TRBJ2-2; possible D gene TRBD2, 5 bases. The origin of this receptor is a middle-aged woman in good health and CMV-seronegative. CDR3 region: CSVEVDSRGTGELFF. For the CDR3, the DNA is TGCAGCGTTGAAGTGGACTCCCGAGGGACCGGGGAGCTGTTTTTT.